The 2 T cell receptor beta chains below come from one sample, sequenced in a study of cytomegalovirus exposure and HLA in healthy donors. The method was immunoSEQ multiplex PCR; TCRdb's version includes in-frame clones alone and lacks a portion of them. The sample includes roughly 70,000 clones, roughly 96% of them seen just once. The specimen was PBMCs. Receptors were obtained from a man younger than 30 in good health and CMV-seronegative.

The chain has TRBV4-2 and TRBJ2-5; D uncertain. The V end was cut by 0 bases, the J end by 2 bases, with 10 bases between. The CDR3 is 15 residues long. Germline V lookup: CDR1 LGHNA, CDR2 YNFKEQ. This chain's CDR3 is CASSQDVAAQETQYF. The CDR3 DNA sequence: TGTGCCAGCAGCCAAGATGTCGCGGCTCAAGAGACCCAGTACTTC.

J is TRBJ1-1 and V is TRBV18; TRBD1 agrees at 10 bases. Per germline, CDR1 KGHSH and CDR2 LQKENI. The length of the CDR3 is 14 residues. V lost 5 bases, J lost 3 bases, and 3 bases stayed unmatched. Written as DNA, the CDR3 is TGTGCCAGCTCATCCGGACAGGGGGACACTGAAGCTTTCTTT. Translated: CASSSGQGDTEAFF.